Presented here are 3 T cell receptor beta chains from one specimen sequenced in a study of graft-versus-host responses after intestinal transplantation. The antigens for these receptors are not known. The data were produced by immunoSEQ multiplex PCR, yet TCRdb's version contains in-frame clones alone and is incomplete. The sample lists fewer than 130,000 clones, around 95% occurring once. The source material was unstimulated CD8+ T cells sorted from spleen or lymph node cells, sampled before intestinal transplant. These receptors came from a human donor who received an intestinal transplant.

The chain uses TRBV6-9 and TRBJ2-7; D is possibly TRBD1 or TRBD2 (5 bases each). The V and J ends lost 11 bases and 5 bases respectively, with 13 bases between them. Germline CDR1 and CDR2: MNHGY and SVAAGI. The CDR3 has 11 amino acids. The CDR3 loop reads CAGGRANEQYF. In nucleotides, the CDR3 is TGTGCCGGGGGACGGGCCAACGAGCAGTACTTC.

Note on this clone: This sample includes further DNA sequences coding for the same CDR3. The V and J genes are TRBV27 and TRBJ2-7; weak D call: TRBD1 (5 bases). Germline V gives CDR1 MNHEY, CDR2 SMNVEV (reference sequence). V gave up 5 bases and J gave up 2 bases, with 13 bases separating them. The CDR3 spans 14 residues. The DNA of the CDR3 is TGTGCCAGCAGTCTAATCCAGGGTCCCTACGAGCAGTACTTC. It encodes CASSLIQGPYEQYF.

V and J are TRBV10-3 and TRBJ2-5, with 7 bases aligning to TRBD2. Germline lookup yields CDR1 ENHRY and CDR2 SYGVKD. V shed 0 bases and J 2 bases; nucleotides not matched to a gene: 3. The CDR3 contains 15 residues. The CDR3: CAISESGREQETQYF. In DNA, the CDR3 is TGTGCCATCAGTGAGTCGGGGAGGGAACAAGAGACCCAGTACTTC.